A selection of T cell receptor beta chains follows, all from one sample in a study of control samples from healthy donors and cancer patients. Assay: immunoSEQ multiplex PCR; the TCRdb copy retains only in-frame clones and omits some. The table has 110,000 to 150,000 clones, less than 90% seen once; the top ten hold around 8.2%. Sequencing used blood. The receptors here all came from a woman aged 30 to 39 in good health. The CDR3 runs from the conserved cysteine through the conserved F or W. D genes are given only for firm matches. A clone size is listed for some rows: how often the clone was seen (once, few, many), or a class if it is expanded.

clone size: -
CDR3 length: 17
J gene: TRBJ1-1
D gene: TRBD1
V gene: TRBV18
CDR3 DNA: TGTGCCAGCTCACTAAGGGGCAGGGGGGATGTGAACACTGAAGCTTTCTTT
CDR3 protein: CASSLRGRGDVNTEAFF

clone size: -
CDR3 length: 13
J gene: TRBJ2-2
D gene: -
V gene: TRBV2
CDR3 DNA: TGTGCCAGCACCTCCGAACGGTCCGGGGAGCTGTTTTTT
CDR3 protein: CASTSERSGELFF

clone size: -
CDR3 length: 12
J gene: TRBJ2-7
D gene: TRBD1
V gene: TRBV7-2
CDR3 DNA: TGTGCCAGCAGCCAGGGGGTGGGGGAGCAGTACTTC
CDR3 protein: CASSQGVGEQYF

clone size: -
CDR3 length: 13
J gene: TRBJ1-2
D gene: TRBD1
V gene: TRBV5-1
CDR3 DNA: TGCGCCAGCAGCTCGACAGGGCCAGGAGGCTACACCTTC
CDR3 protein: CASSSTGPGGYTF

clone size: -
CDR3 length: 17
J gene: TRBJ2-3
D gene: -
V gene: TRBV19
CDR3 DNA: TGTGCCAGTACCGCCCCTCCTGGGACTGGCTACACAGATACGCAGTATTTT
CDR3 protein: CASTAPPGTGYTDTQYF

clone size: -
CDR3 length: 15
J gene: TRBJ2-7
D gene: TRBD1
V gene: TRBV28
CDR3 DNA: TGTGCCAGCAGTCGGGCGGACAGGGGAGCATGGGAGCAGTACTTC
CDR3 protein: CASSRADRGAWEQYF

clone size: once
CDR3 length: 16
J gene: TRBJ2-6
D gene: -
V gene: TRBV5-8
CDR3 DNA: TGTGCCAGCAGCTTGGGGGACTGGTCTGGGGCCAACGTCCTGACTTTC
CDR3 protein: CASSLGDWSGANVLTF

clone size: -
CDR3 length: 15
J gene: TRBJ2-3
D gene: TRBD1
V gene: TRBV10-3
CDR3 DNA: TGTGCCATCAGTGGGCGGACAGGGGGCACAGATACGCAGTATTTT
CDR3 protein: CAISGRTGGTDTQYF

clone size: -
CDR3 length: 14
J gene: TRBJ1-1
D gene: -
V gene: TRBV5-4
CDR3 DNA: TGTGCCAGCAGCTTGGAGGGAGCGAACACTGAAGCTTTCTTT
CDR3 protein: CASSLEGANTEAFF

clone size: -
CDR3 length: 13
J gene: TRBJ1-5
D gene: -
V gene: TRBV2
CDR3 DNA: TGTGCCAGCAGTGTCTGGGTACCTGAGCCCCAGCATTTT
CDR3 protein: CASSVWVPEPQHF

clone size: once
CDR3 length: 15
J gene: TRBJ2-7
D gene: TRBD2
V gene: TRBV15
CDR3 DNA: TGTGCCACCAGCCCTGGACTAGCGGGAGCCTACGAGCAGTACTTC
CDR3 protein: CATSPGLAGAYEQYF

clone size: once
CDR3 length: 14
J gene: TRBJ2-5
D gene: TRBD2
V gene: TRBV9
CDR3 DNA: TGTGCCAGCAGCGTCGGACTAGCGGGAGAGACCCAGTACTTC
CDR3 protein: CASSVGLAGETQYF

clone size: few
CDR3 length: 11
J gene: TRBJ1-6
D gene: -
V gene: TRBV6-1
CDR3 DNA: TGTGCCAGCAGTGAAATATTCCCCCTCCACTTT
CDR3 protein: CASSEIFPLHF

clone size: -
CDR3 length: 12
J gene: TRBJ2-5
D gene: -
V gene: TRBV30
CDR3 DNA: TGTGCCTGGCAACGCGGGGAAGAGACCCAGTACTTC
CDR3 protein: CAWQRGEETQYF

clone size: -
CDR3 length: 16
J gene: TRBJ2-1
D gene: -
V gene: TRBV9
CDR3 DNA: TGTGCCAGCAGCTTTACGCTGGGGGGGGCCATGAATGAGCAGTTCTTC
CDR3 protein: CASSFTLGGAMNEQFF

clone size: -
CDR3 length: 14
J gene: TRBJ1-2
D gene: -
V gene: TRBV9
CDR3 DNA: TGTGCCAGCAGCGTAGGAGGGGACGCCTATGGCTACACCTTC
CDR3 protein: CASSVGGDAYGYTF

clone size: -
CDR3 length: 14
J gene: TRBJ2-1
D gene: TRBD2
V gene: TRBV9
CDR3 DNA: TGTGCCAGCAGCACCGGGACTAGCGGCGATGAGCAGTTCTTC
CDR3 protein: CASSTGTSGDEQFF

clone size: once
CDR3 length: 19
J gene: TRBJ2-1
D gene: TRBD1
V gene: TRBV7-2
CDR3 DNA: TGTGCCAGCAGCCAGGGACAGGGGGCTAGCGGGAGCTCCTACAATGAGCAGTTCTTC
CDR3 protein: CASSQGQGASGSSYNEQFF

clone size: -
CDR3 length: 15
J gene: TRBJ1-5
D gene: TRBD1
V gene: TRBV2
CDR3 DNA: TGTGCCAGCAGTGAATCCGGACAGGGGCTACAGCCCCAGCATTTT
CDR3 protein: CASSESGQGLQPQHF

clone size: -
CDR3 length: 15
J gene: TRBJ1-1
D gene: -
V gene: TRBV18
CDR3 DNA: TGTGCCAGCTCACCACCTGCCCGGACGAACACTGAAGCTTTCTTT
CDR3 protein: CASSPPARTNTEAFF

clone size: -
CDR3 length: 14
J gene: TRBJ2-7
D gene: -
V gene: TRBV2
CDR3 DNA: TGTGCCAGCAGGATCGGACGGGTGGGTTGGGAGCAGTACTTC
CDR3 protein: CASRIGRVGWEQYF

clone size: -
CDR3 length: 14
J gene: TRBJ2-7
D gene: TRBD2
V gene: TRBV2
CDR3 DNA: TGTGCCAGCCACCCGGGACTAGCGGGAATTAAGCAGTACTTC
CDR3 protein: CASHPGLAGIKQYF

clone size: few
CDR3 length: 14
J gene: TRBJ1-3
D gene: -
V gene: TRBV11-2
CDR3 DNA: TGTGCCAGCAGCTCTGGTGGGCAGGGAGTAACCATATATTTT
CDR3 protein: CASSSGGQGVTIYF

clone size: -
CDR3 length: 13
J gene: TRBJ1-2
D gene: -
V gene: TRBV19
CDR3 DNA: TGTGCCAGTATCGGGGGCCCTAACTATGGCTACACCTTC
CDR3 protein: CASIGGPNYGYTF

clone size: -
CDR3 length: 15
J gene: TRBJ1-6
D gene: -
V gene: TRBV7-8
CDR3 DNA: TGTGCCAGCAGCCTAGGGGCCATGGCCGATTCACCCCTCCACTTT
CDR3 protein: CASSLGAMADSPLHF

clone size: -
CDR3 length: 15
J gene: TRBJ2-2
D gene: TRBD2
V gene: TRBV2
CDR3 DNA: TGTGCCAGCAGGACGGGAGGGCCTAGTACCGGGGAGCTGTTTTTT
CDR3 protein: CASRTGGPSTGELFF

clone size: -
CDR3 length: 14
J gene: TRBJ2-5
D gene: -
V gene: TRBV18
CDR3 DNA: TGTGCCAGCTCACCTGGCTGGCAGGAAGGGACCCAGTACTTC
CDR3 protein: CASSPGWQEGTQYF

clone size: -
CDR3 length: 15
J gene: TRBJ1-1
D gene: -
V gene: TRBV6-5
CDR3 DNA: TGTGCCAGCAGTTACTCGCGGGGGACGGACACTGAAGCTTTCTTT
CDR3 protein: CASSYSRGTDTEAFF

clone size: once
CDR3 length: 14
J gene: TRBJ2-7
D gene: -
V gene: TRBV29-1
CDR3 DNA: TGCAGCGTTGGAGGGGCAGGGGGGAATTACGAGCAGTACTTC
CDR3 protein: CSVGGAGGNYEQYF

clone size: -
CDR3 length: 16
J gene: TRBJ1-1
D gene: -
V gene: TRBV29-1
CDR3 DNA: TGCAGCGTTGAAGCTGTTCAGGGACGCACCGGCGCTGAAGCTTTCTTT
CDR3 protein: CSVEAVQGRTGAEAFF

clone size: few
CDR3 length: 14
J gene: TRBJ2-2
D gene: -
V gene: TRBV19
CDR3 DNA: TGTGCCAGTAGTATAGCGTCGTGGCAGGGGGGATTGTTTTTT
CDR3 protein: CASSIASWQGGLFF

clone size: -
CDR3 length: 16
J gene: TRBJ2-2
D gene: -
V gene: TRBV5-1
CDR3 DNA: TGCGCCAGCAGCTTTCAGAGCCCGATAGGTAACGGGGAGCTGTTTTTT
CDR3 protein: CASSFQSPIGNGELFF

clone size: -
CDR3 length: 17
J gene: TRBJ2-2
D gene: -
V gene: TRBV11-2
CDR3 DNA: TGTGCCAGCAGCCACCTCTCTTACGGTTTGGTCACCGGGGAGCTGTTTTTT
CDR3 protein: CASSHLSYGLVTGELFF

clone size: -
CDR3 length: 14
J gene: TRBJ2-7
D gene: TRBD1
V gene: TRBV11-3
CDR3 DNA: TGTGCCAGCAGTCACAGGGGCAAATCCTACGAGCAGTACTTC
CDR3 protein: CASSHRGKSYEQYF

clone size: -
CDR3 length: 15
J gene: TRBJ2-2
D gene: -
V gene: TRBV4-1
CDR3 DNA: TGCGCCAGCAGACACACCTGGGAGAACACCGGGGAGCTGTTTTTT
CDR3 protein: CASRHTWENTGELFF

clone size: -
CDR3 length: 15
J gene: TRBJ2-7
D gene: TRBD1
V gene: TRBV11-2
CDR3 DNA: TGTGCCAGCATTTTCGGGACAGGCCCAACCTACGAGCAGTACTTC
CDR3 protein: CASIFGTGPTYEQYF

clone size: -
CDR3 length: 16
J gene: TRBJ1-4
D gene: -
V gene: TRBV30
CDR3 DNA: TGTGCCTGGAGTGGCGGCCTGGGGGCAACTAATGAAAAACTGTTTTTT
CDR3 protein: CAWSGGLGATNEKLFF

clone size: -
CDR3 length: 13
J gene: TRBJ1-1
D gene: -
V gene: TRBV27
CDR3 DNA: TGTGCCAGCAGTTTGGGGGCGAACACTGAAGCTTTCTTT
CDR3 protein: CASSLGANTEAFF

clone size: -
CDR3 length: 15
J gene: TRBJ1-2
D gene: TRBD1
V gene: TRBV3-1/TRBV3-2
CDR3 DNA: TGTGCCAGCAGCCAAGTGGGCCGGACAGGGGGTGGCTACACCTTC
CDR3 protein: CASSQVGRTGGGYTF

clone size: few
CDR3 length: 14
J gene: TRBJ1-4
D gene: TRBD1
V gene: TRBV6-5
CDR3 DNA: TGTGCCAGCAGTACCCGACAGGGGAATGAAAAACTGTTTTTT
CDR3 protein: CASSTRQGNEKLFF

clone size: once
CDR3 length: 14
J gene: TRBJ1-1
D gene: TRBD1
V gene: TRBV7-2
CDR3 DNA: TGTGCCAGCAGCTTAGAAGTGGGACAGGAAGAAGCTTTCTTT
CDR3 protein: CASSLEVGQEEAFF

clone size: -
CDR3 length: 16
J gene: TRBJ1-1
D gene: TRBD1
V gene: TRBV11-2
CDR3 DNA: TGTGCCAGCAGATCAGGGGAGGGGACAGGGAACACTGAAGCTTTCTTT
CDR3 protein: CASRSGEGTGNTEAFF

clone size: -
CDR3 length: 14
J gene: TRBJ2-3
D gene: -
V gene: TRBV5-1
CDR3 DNA: TGCGCCAGCAGCGCCGGCCCTAGCACAGATACGCAGTATTTT
CDR3 protein: CASSAGPSTDTQYF

clone size: -
CDR3 length: 14
J gene: TRBJ1-2
D gene: -
V gene: TRBV28
CDR3 DNA: TGTGCCATCAAAGACGGGCGACGCTTCTATGGCTACACCTTC
CDR3 protein: CAIKDGRRFYGYTF

clone size: -
CDR3 length: 16
J gene: TRBJ1-1
D gene: TRBD1
V gene: TRBV30
CDR3 DNA: TGTGCCTGGAGTGTATCCCCCGGGACAGGGGGCACTGAAGCTTTCTTT
CDR3 protein: CAWSVSPGTGGTEAFF

clone size: -
CDR3 length: 13
J gene: TRBJ2-3
D gene: -
V gene: TRBV2
CDR3 DNA: TGTGCCAGCAGGAGTTCTACCACAGATACGCAGTATTTT
CDR3 protein: CASRSSTTDTQYF

clone size: -
CDR3 length: 17
J gene: TRBJ1-5
D gene: -
V gene: TRBV5-6
CDR3 DNA: TGTGCCAGCAGCCTTGGGAGCAGGGGACTTAGCAATCAGCCCCAGCATTTT
CDR3 protein: CASSLGSRGLSNQPQHF

clone size: once
CDR3 length: 15
J gene: TRBJ1-4
D gene: -
V gene: TRBV10-3
CDR3 DNA: TGTGCCATCAGTGAAGGGGGGCTGGGCGATGAAAAACTGTTTTTT
CDR3 protein: CAISEGGLGDEKLFF

clone size: -
CDR3 length: 13
J gene: TRBJ2-3
D gene: -
V gene: TRBV18
CDR3 DNA: TGTGCCAGCTCACCACCGGGTGGGAATACGCAGTATTTT
CDR3 protein: CASSPPGGNTQYF

clone size: -
CDR3 length: 14
J gene: TRBJ2-1
D gene: -
V gene: TRBV4-1
CDR3 DNA: TGCGCCAGCAGCCAAGGCGGAATTGACAGGGAGCAGTTCTTC
CDR3 protein: CASSQGGIDREQFF

clone size: -
CDR3 length: 18
J gene: TRBJ2-1
D gene: TRBD2
V gene: TRBV27
CDR3 DNA: TGTGCCAGCAGTTTAAGAGCTAGCGGGAGACTTAATATGAATGAGCAGTTCTTC
CDR3 protein: CASSLRASGRLNMNEQFF

clone size: -
CDR3 length: 14
J gene: TRBJ1-1
D gene: -
V gene: TRBV5-1
CDR3 DNA: TGCGCCAGCAGCTTGGGGCAGGGCTACACTGAAGCTTTCTTT
CDR3 protein: CASSLGQGYTEAFF

clone size: once
CDR3 length: 16
J gene: TRBJ2-2
D gene: -
V gene: TRBV3-1/TRBV3-2
CDR3 DNA: TGTGCCAGCAGCCAAGGGACTTCGGTATACACCGGGGAGCTGTTTTTT
CDR3 protein: CASSQGTSVYTGELFF

clone size: -
CDR3 length: 14
J gene: TRBJ1-3
D gene: -
V gene: TRBV29-1
CDR3 DNA: TGCAGCGCATTGACGGGCCCCTCTGGAAACACCATATATTTT
CDR3 protein: CSALTGPSGNTIYF

clone size: -
CDR3 length: 14
J gene: TRBJ1-1
D gene: -
V gene: TRBV28
CDR3 DNA: TGTGCCAGCACCCCTGGGCCCCTGGGCACTGAAGCTTTCTTT
CDR3 protein: CASTPGPLGTEAFF

clone size: -
CDR3 length: 14
J gene: TRBJ2-7
D gene: TRBD2
V gene: TRBV4-2
CDR3 DNA: TGTGCCAGCAGCCACAGGCGGGAGCGGTACGAGCAGTACTTC
CDR3 protein: CASSHRRERYEQYF

clone size: -
CDR3 length: 14
J gene: TRBJ1-1
D gene: -
V gene: TRBV23-1
CDR3 DNA: TGCGCCAGCAGTCCAAGGACAGTGAACACTGAAGCTTTCTTT
CDR3 protein: CASSPRTVNTEAFF

clone size: -
CDR3 length: 13
J gene: TRBJ1-1
D gene: -
V gene: TRBV3-1/TRBV3-2
CDR3 DNA: TGTGCCAGCAGCACCCCAGGGGCCACTGAAGCTTTCTTT
CDR3 protein: CASSTPGATEAFF

clone size: once
CDR3 length: 12
J gene: TRBJ2-3
D gene: -
V gene: TRBV30
CDR3 DNA: TGTGCCTGCCCGGGACCGTCGGATACGCAGTATTTT
CDR3 protein: CACPGPSDTQYF